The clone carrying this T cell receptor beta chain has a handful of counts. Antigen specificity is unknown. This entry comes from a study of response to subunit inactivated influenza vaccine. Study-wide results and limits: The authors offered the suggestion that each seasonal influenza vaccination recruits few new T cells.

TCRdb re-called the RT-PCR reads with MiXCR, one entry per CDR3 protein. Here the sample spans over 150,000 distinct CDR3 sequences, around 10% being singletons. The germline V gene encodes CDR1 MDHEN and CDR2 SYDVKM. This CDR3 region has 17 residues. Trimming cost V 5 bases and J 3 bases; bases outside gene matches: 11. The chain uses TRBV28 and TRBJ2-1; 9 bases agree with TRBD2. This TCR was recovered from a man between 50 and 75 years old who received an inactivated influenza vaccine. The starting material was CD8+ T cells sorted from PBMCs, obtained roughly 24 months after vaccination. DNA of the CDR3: TGTGCCAGCAGTGGACTTGTAGCGGGAGTAGTCTACAATGAGCAGTTCTTC. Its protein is CASSGLVAGVVYNEQFF.